This T cell receptor beta chain was sequenced during a study of human T cells and chemical hapten exposure. General study points: Against controls, expanded TCRs gave rise to significantly more large CDR3 similarity clusters.

This clonotype was picked up a small number of times. The antigen is unknown. TCRdb ran MiXCR on the RACE reads and lists one entry per CDR3 protein. Counted here are some 82,000 distinct CDR3 sequences, roughly a tenth occurring once; the ten biggest clones make up approximately 4.4%. Trimming removed 0 bases at V and 7 bases at J, with 9 bases between. CDR3 length: 12 residues. The germline CDR1 and CDR2 sequences are DFQATT and SNEGSKA (reference sequence). Time point: patch test 1, 2 weeks after DPC sensitization. Documented treatment: therapeutic diphenylcyclopropenone sensitization with weekly scalp DPC.

This TCR came from a woman aged 45-65 years with alopecia areata. Some clones in this sample may be carry-over from other donors' samples. The chain links TRBV20-1 to TRBJ1-2; D unclear. This specimen consisted of whole blood, obtained in connection with sensitization to the hapten diphenylcyclopropenone (DPC). CDR3 DNA sequence: TGCAGTGCTAGAGATAACAGCGTTGGCTACACCTTC. As protein: CSARDNSVGYTF.